This TCR beta chain was found in a study of regulatory and conventional T cells in RAG deficiency (dated by TCRdb to between 2016 and 2019). Notes on the research overall: Autoimmunity is frequently seen with hypomorphic RAG mutations in combined immunodeficiency or atypical SCID. High-throughput TCR beta sequencing was used to compare the diversity and composition of the Treg, conventional CD4+ and CD8+ T cell repertoires of RAG-deficient patients with those of healthy controls.

Of note for this clone: Its specific antigen is unknown. The input lacks base qualities; no much larger clone sits a single base away.

From its cysteine to its phenylalanine, the CDR3 spans 14 amino acids. The read is trimmed to its CDR3 DNA, 42 bases read in frame from base 1. V and J lose 3 bases and 4 bases, and a span of 11 bases separates them. Reading the germline V gene gives CDR1 MNHEY and CDR2 SVGAGI. Study-wide findings and limitations: Compared with control T-cell subpopulations, RAG-deficient patients had much lower Shannon entropy and higher Simpson indices. All patient T-cell subsets had shorter CDR3 lengths; Omenn syndrome patients showed >85% Treg-Tconv repertoire overlap at nucleotide and amino acid level. Rather than being bona fide Treg cells, the sorted CD25-high CD127-low cells in Omenn syndrome patients may represent peripherally activated cells. Some T-cell subset analyses were not done for some subjects. Unique TCR beta sequences from Treg cells were around 110-fold fewer in Omenn syndrome and CID/AS patients than controls, versus about 10-fold for other subsets.

Eight patients with RAG deficiency were studied: one with SCID, two with Omenn syndrome and five with combined immunodeficiency or atypical SCID. Before genomic DNA extraction, CD8+ T cells without CD4 were isolated from blood. Receptors were amplified or captured by the immunoSEQ multiplex PCR assay. Genomic DNA from the sorted T-cell subsets was used to amplify rearranged TCR beta chain products, which were then sequenced. Per the original workflow: Shannon entropy and Simpson indices were used to measure the diversity of productive TCR beta rearrangements in each repertoire. To assess clonal expansion, the frequencies of the 100 most abundant productive TCR beta clonotypes were added up as a share of total reads. The TRB repertoires were scored with a self-reactivity index that is based on amino acid usage at CDR3beta positions 6 and 7. Two-way ANOVA was used for repertoire analyses, while Student t or Mann-Whitney tests were used for flow cytometric analyses. TCRdb stores this immuneACCESS table with in-frame sequences only. Part of the clones is absent; in the studies checked, under half of the shortfall reflects unresolved V genes, and no reason is known for the rest. That table furnishes V, J and clone size, whereas the DNA furnished D and trimming. A total of about 5,500 clones appear in this sample, roughly 90% of them only once. The top ten constitute 49% of the sample.

Recombination joined TRBV6-5 with TRBJ2-3; the D gene remains uncertain. The origin of this receptor is a human donor with RAG deficiency presenting as severe combined immunodeficiency. Sequencing was performed on CD8+ T cells sorted from blood. In nucleotide form, the sequence is TGTGCCAGCAGTTATTCCTTTGGCCCAGATACGCAGTATTTT. Translated, it reads CASSYSFGPDTQYF.